This TCR beta chain was sequenced during a study of molecular identifiers for immune sequencing clone quantification. On this clonotype: Given a much more abundant clone one base away, this may be a read error.

This CDR3 comprises 17 residues. Per germline, CDR1 MDHEN and CDR2 SYDVKM. After removal of 6 bases from V and 4 bases from J, the junction contained 12 bases not matched to a gene. Generation of bulk TCR libraries relied on previously described methods and listed TCR primers. TCRdb fed the PCR reads into MiXCR, producing one record per CDR3 protein. The repertoire holds tens of thousands of distinct CDR3 sequences, with roughly 38% as singletons. The sample taken for sequencing was naive CD8+ T cells from blood, with Jurkat cell RNA spiked in. Sample subset: FACS-sorted CD8+CD4-CCR7+CD45RA+ naive T cells. This sequence originates from a human donor in good health. Some libraries in this study had Jurkat cell RNA spiked in. This chain links TRBV28 with TRBJ2-3; 11 nucleotides agree with TRBD1. DNA for the CDR3: TGTGCCAGCAGGCTCCGGGGACAGGGGGAAAGGTCAGATACGCAGTATTTT. Translating gives CASRLRGQGERSDTQYF. The entire variable domain, with the rest obtained from reference TRBV28 and TRBJ2-3, is as follows: DVKVTQSSRYLVKRTGEKVFLECVQDMDHENMFWYRQDPGLGLRLIYFSYDVKMKEKGDIPEGYSVSREKKERFSLILESASTNQTSMYLCASRLRGQGERSDTQYFGPGTRLTVL.